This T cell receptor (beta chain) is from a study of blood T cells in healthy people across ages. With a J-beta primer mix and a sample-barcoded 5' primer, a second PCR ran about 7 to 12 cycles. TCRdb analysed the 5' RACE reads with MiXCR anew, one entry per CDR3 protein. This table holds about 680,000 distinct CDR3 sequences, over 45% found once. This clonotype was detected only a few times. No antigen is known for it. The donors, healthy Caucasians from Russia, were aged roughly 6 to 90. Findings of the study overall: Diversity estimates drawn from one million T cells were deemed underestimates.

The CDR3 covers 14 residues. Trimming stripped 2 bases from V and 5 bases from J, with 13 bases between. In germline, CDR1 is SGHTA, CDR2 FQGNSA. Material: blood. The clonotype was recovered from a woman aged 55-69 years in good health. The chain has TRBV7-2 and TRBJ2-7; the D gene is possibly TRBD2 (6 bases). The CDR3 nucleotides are TGTGCCAGCAGCTTACGCGGGAAACGGAACGAGCAGTACTTC. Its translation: CASSLRGKRNEQYF.